A selection of T cell receptor beta chains follows, all from one sample in a study of control samples from healthy donors and cancer patients. The method was immunoSEQ multiplex PCR; TCRdb's version includes in-frame clones alone and lacks a portion of them. The sample yields 150,000 to 200,000 clones, roughly 89% seen once. The sample comprised blood. Receptors were obtained from a woman aged 25 to 39 in good health. Both conserved end residues are part of each CDR3. The order of the fields is clone size, J gene, D gene, V gene, CDR3 protein, CDR3 DNA. The D gene is left open where the match is weak. Some rows have no size entry. The others give once, few or many, or a class for an expanded clone.

clone size: -
J gene: TRBJ1-1
D gene: TRBD1
V gene: TRBV6-4
CDR3 protein: CASRNSGGTCTEAFF
CDR3 DNA: TGTGCCAGCAGAAATTCAGGGGGCACGTGCACTGAAGCTTTCTTT

clone size: -
J gene: TRBJ2-3
D gene: TRBD1
V gene: TRBV5-1
CDR3 protein: CASSLRPDRGDTQYF
CDR3 DNA: TGCGCCAGCAGCTTGCGCCCGGACAGGGGAGATACGCAGTATTTT

clone size: -
J gene: TRBJ2-1
D gene: -
V gene: TRBV9
CDR3 protein: CASSGDFDNEQFF
CDR3 DNA: TGTGCCAGCAGCGGGGACTTCGACAATGAGCAGTTCTTC

clone size: -
J gene: TRBJ2-7
D gene: -
V gene: TRBV19
CDR3 protein: CASSIGAGTGANEQYF
CDR3 DNA: TGTGCCAGTAGTATAGGTGCGGGGACGGGAGCCAACGAGCAGTACTTC

clone size: once
J gene: TRBJ1-4
D gene: -
V gene: TRBV15
CDR3 protein: CATSRDLGGAVEKLFF
CDR3 DNA: TGTGCCACCAGCAGAGATCTTGGGGGCGCAGTTGAAAAACTGTTTTTT

clone size: few
J gene: TRBJ2-1
D gene: TRBD2
V gene: TRBV7-3
CDR3 protein: CASSAILAGGNEQFF
CDR3 DNA: TGTGCCAGCAGCGCCATACTAGCGGGGGGCAATGAGCAGTTCTTC

clone size: -
J gene: TRBJ1-1
D gene: -
V gene: TRBV18
CDR3 protein: CASSGQGMNTEAFF
CDR3 DNA: TGTGCCAGCTCAGGTCAGGGGATGAACACTGAAGCTTTCTTT

clone size: -
J gene: TRBJ2-1
D gene: -
V gene: TRBV24-1
CDR3 protein: CATSDLRGNYNEQFF
CDR3 DNA: TGTGCCACCAGTGATTTGAGGGGAAACTACAATGAGCAGTTCTTC

clone size: -
J gene: TRBJ1-4
D gene: -
V gene: TRBV6-1
CDR3 protein: CASSERYSNEKLFF
CDR3 DNA: TGTGCCAGCAGTGAACGGTACAGTAATGAAAAACTGTTTTTT

clone size: -
J gene: TRBJ2-1
D gene: TRBD2
V gene: TRBV6-6
CDR3 protein: CASSYSSGGAGEQFF
CDR3 DNA: TGTGCCAGCAGTTACTCTAGCGGGGGGGCGGGTGAGCAGTTCTTC

clone size: -
J gene: TRBJ2-7
D gene: -
V gene: TRBV28
CDR3 protein: CASKRSSYEQYF
CDR3 DNA: TGTGCCAGCAAGCGCAGCTCCTACGAGCAGTACTTC

clone size: -
J gene: TRBJ1-4
D gene: -
V gene: TRBV30
CDR3 protein: CAWSGVGGEKLFF
CDR3 DNA: TGTGCCTGGAGTGGGGTGGGAGGCGAAAAACTGTTTTTT

clone size: -
J gene: TRBJ1-2
D gene: TRBD1
V gene: TRBV28
CDR3 protein: CASSRIRQGDYGYTF
CDR3 DNA: TGTGCCAGCAGCCGTATCCGACAGGGTGACTATGGCTACACCTTC

clone size: -
J gene: TRBJ2-7
D gene: TRBD2
V gene: TRBV28
CDR3 protein: CASSSTYTLAGVENEQYF
CDR3 DNA: TGTGCCAGCAGTTCTACCTATACACTAGCGGGAGTAGAGAACGAGCAGTACTTC

clone size: -
J gene: TRBJ2-1
D gene: TRBD2
V gene: TRBV25-1
CDR3 protein: CASRTSGPEQFF
CDR3 DNA: TGTGCCAGCAGGACTAGCGGTCCTGAGCAGTTCTTC

clone size: -
J gene: TRBJ1-2
D gene: -
V gene: TRBV6-5
CDR3 protein: CASSYSGTPLNYGYTF
CDR3 DNA: TGTGCCAGCAGTTACTCCGGGACACCCCTCAACTATGGCTACACCTTC

clone size: once
J gene: TRBJ1-3
D gene: -
V gene: TRBV13
CDR3 protein: CASSLGSGRKGNTIYF
CDR3 DNA: TGTGCCAGCAGCTTAGGCTCAGGGAGGAAAGGAAACACCATATATTTT

clone size: -
J gene: TRBJ2-3
D gene: -
V gene: TRBV7-9
CDR3 protein: CASSLEGSTDTQYF
CDR3 DNA: TGTGCCAGCAGCTTAGAAGGGAGCACAGATACGCAGTATTTT

clone size: once
J gene: TRBJ2-7
D gene: TRBD2
V gene: TRBV16
CDR3 protein: CASSQGLAGEFAEQYF
CDR3 DNA: TGTGCCAGCAGCCAGGGACTAGCGGGAGAGTTCGCCGAGCAGTACTTC

clone size: -
J gene: TRBJ1-2
D gene: TRBD1
V gene: TRBV11-3
CDR3 protein: CASSPTGGPYGYTF
CDR3 DNA: TGTGCCAGCAGCCCGACAGGGGGACCCTATGGCTACACCTTC

clone size: -
J gene: TRBJ1-4
D gene: -
V gene: TRBV15
CDR3 protein: CATSRVGEIGEKLFF
CDR3 DNA: TGTGCCACCAGCAGAGTAGGGGAGATTGGAGAAAAACTGTTTTTT

clone size: -
J gene: TRBJ1-1
D gene: TRBD1
V gene: TRBV19
CDR3 protein: CASSIGGGAGAFF
CDR3 DNA: TGTGCCAGTAGTATAGGAGGGGGCGCGGGGGCTTTCTTT

clone size: -
J gene: TRBJ2-7
D gene: TRBD1
V gene: TRBV6-5
CDR3 protein: CASSYNGQDHEQYF
CDR3 DNA: TGTGCCAGCAGTTACAACGGACAGGATCACGAGCAGTACTTC

clone size: -
J gene: TRBJ1-4
D gene: -
V gene: TRBV2
CDR3 protein: CASSELGVATNEKLFF
CDR3 DNA: TGTGCCAGCAGTGAATTAGGGGTAGCGACTAATGAAAAACTGTTTTTT

clone size: few
J gene: TRBJ1-1
D gene: TRBD1
V gene: TRBV11-2
CDR3 protein: CASSPFTGGTEAFF
CDR3 DNA: TGTGCCAGCAGCCCATTCACAGGGGGCACTGAAGCTTTCTTT

clone size: few
J gene: TRBJ2-2
D gene: -
V gene: TRBV28
CDR3 protein: CASSWTRGSGELFF
CDR3 DNA: TGTGCCAGCAGTTGGACGAGGGGGTCCGGGGAGCTGTTTTTT

clone size: -
J gene: TRBJ2-1
D gene: -
V gene: TRBV18
CDR3 protein: CASSPPGLSSYNEQFF
CDR3 DNA: TGTGCCAGCTCACCTCCGGGACTTTCCTCCTACAATGAGCAGTTCTTC

clone size: -
J gene: TRBJ2-7
D gene: -
V gene: TRBV6-6
CDR3 protein: CASSYVSGYSSYEQYF
CDR3 DNA: TGTGCCAGCAGTTACGTTAGCGGCTATAGCTCCTACGAGCAGTACTTC

clone size: -
J gene: TRBJ1-5
D gene: -
V gene: TRBV5-6
CDR3 protein: CASSLAGLGNQPQHF
CDR3 DNA: TGTGCCAGCAGCTTGGCCGGGTTAGGCAATCAGCCCCAGCATTTT

clone size: -
J gene: TRBJ1-5
D gene: -
V gene: TRBV7-9
CDR3 protein: CASSWGRNQPQHF
CDR3 DNA: TGTGCCAGCAGCTGGGGACGGAATCAGCCCCAGCATTTT

clone size: once
J gene: TRBJ1-3
D gene: TRBD1
V gene: TRBV13
CDR3 protein: CASSDGTASGNTIYF
CDR3 DNA: TGTGCCAGCAGCGACGGGACAGCCTCTGGAAACACCATATATTTT

clone size: -
J gene: TRBJ2-1
D gene: TRBD2
V gene: TRBV27
CDR3 protein: CASNRGLGDYNEQFF
CDR3 DNA: TGTGCCAGCAATCGGGGACTAGGGGACTACAATGAGCAGTTCTTC

clone size: few
J gene: TRBJ1-1
D gene: -
V gene: TRBV12-3/TRBV12-4
CDR3 protein: CASSLGQWTEAFF
CDR3 DNA: TGTGCCAGCAGTTTAGGGCAGTGGACTGAAGCTTTCTTT

clone size: once
J gene: TRBJ2-1
D gene: -
V gene: TRBV20-1
CDR3 protein: CSARGNNEQFF
CDR3 DNA: TGCAGTGCTAGAGGTAACAATGAGCAGTTCTTC

clone size: -
J gene: TRBJ2-5
D gene: -
V gene: TRBV10-3
CDR3 protein: CAIRGAGETQYF
CDR3 DNA: TGTGCCATCCGGGGGGCGGGGGAGACCCAGTACTTC

clone size: -
J gene: TRBJ1-1
D gene: -
V gene: TRBV5-4
CDR3 protein: CASSSTPNTEAFF
CDR3 DNA: TGTGCCAGCAGCTCGACACCGAACACTGAAGCTTTCTTT

clone size: -
J gene: TRBJ1-2
D gene: -
V gene: TRBV6-1
CDR3 protein: CASSEAEGSGYGYTF
CDR3 DNA: TGTGCCAGCAGTGAAGCGGAGGGTTCCGGCTATGGCTACACCTTC

clone size: -
J gene: TRBJ2-1
D gene: TRBD2
V gene: TRBV9
CDR3 protein: CASSVAGRAYNEQFF
CDR3 DNA: TGTGCCAGCAGCGTAGCTGGGAGGGCCTACAATGAGCAGTTCTTC

clone size: -
J gene: TRBJ2-2
D gene: TRBD2
V gene: TRBV19
CDR3 protein: CASSTGTSGRTGELFF
CDR3 DNA: TGTGCCAGTAGTACAGGGACTAGCGGGAGGACCGGGGAGCTGTTTTTT

clone size: -
J gene: TRBJ2-3
D gene: -
V gene: TRBV6-5
CDR3 protein: CASSRQPSTDTQYF
CDR3 DNA: TGTGCCAGCAGTAGACAACCAAGCACAGATACGCAGTATTTT

clone size: -
J gene: TRBJ2-7
D gene: TRBD2
V gene: TRBV18
CDR3 protein: CASSRTSGSHEQYF
CDR3 DNA: TGTGCCAGCTCACGGACTAGCGGGTCCCACGAGCAGTACTTC

clone size: once
J gene: TRBJ2-3
D gene: -
V gene: TRBV28
CDR3 protein: CASSSPPTDTQYF
CDR3 DNA: TGTGCCAGCAGTTCCCCTCCCACAGATACGCAGTATTTT

clone size: -
J gene: TRBJ2-1
D gene: TRBD2
V gene: TRBV4-3
CDR3 protein: CASSPPLAGGPNEQFF
CDR3 DNA: TGCGCCAGCAGCCCCCCACTAGCGGGAGGGCCGAATGAGCAGTTCTTC

clone size: -
J gene: TRBJ2-1
D gene: TRBD2
V gene: TRBV6-4
CDR3 protein: CASSDSPSGNHNEQFF
CDR3 DNA: TGTGCCAGCAGTGACTCGCCTAGCGGGAATCACAATGAGCAGTTCTTC

clone size: once
J gene: TRBJ2-3
D gene: TRBD2
V gene: TRBV19
CDR3 protein: CASRAGVLDTQYF
CDR3 DNA: TGTGCCAGTAGAGCGGGAGTTCTAGATACGCAGTATTTT

clone size: -
J gene: TRBJ2-4
D gene: -
V gene: TRBV7-2
CDR3 protein: CASSLAGGHYIQYF
CDR3 DNA: TGTGCCAGCAGCTTAGCGGGGGGGCATTACATTCAGTACTTC

clone size: -
J gene: TRBJ1-1
D gene: -
V gene: TRBV5-4
CDR3 protein: CASGVTMNTEAFF
CDR3 DNA: TGTGCCAGCGGAGTGACAATGAACACTGAAGCTTTCTTT

clone size: -
J gene: TRBJ1-2
D gene: -
V gene: TRBV19
CDR3 protein: CASGGVYGYTF
CDR3 DNA: TGTGCCAGTGGAGGGGTCTATGGCTACACCTTC